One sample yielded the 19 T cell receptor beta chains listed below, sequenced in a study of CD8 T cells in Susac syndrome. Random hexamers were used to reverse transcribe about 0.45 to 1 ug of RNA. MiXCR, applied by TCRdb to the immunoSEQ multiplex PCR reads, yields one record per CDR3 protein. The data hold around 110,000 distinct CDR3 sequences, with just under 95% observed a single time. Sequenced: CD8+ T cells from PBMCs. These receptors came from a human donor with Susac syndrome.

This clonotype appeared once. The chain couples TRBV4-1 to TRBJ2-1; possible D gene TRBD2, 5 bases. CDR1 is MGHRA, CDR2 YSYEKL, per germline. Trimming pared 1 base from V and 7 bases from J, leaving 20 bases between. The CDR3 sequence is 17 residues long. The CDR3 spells CASSQVAPAGIGNEQFF. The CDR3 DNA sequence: TGCGCCAGCAGCCAAGTCGCGCCCGCGGGCATTGGGAATGAGCAGTTCTTC.

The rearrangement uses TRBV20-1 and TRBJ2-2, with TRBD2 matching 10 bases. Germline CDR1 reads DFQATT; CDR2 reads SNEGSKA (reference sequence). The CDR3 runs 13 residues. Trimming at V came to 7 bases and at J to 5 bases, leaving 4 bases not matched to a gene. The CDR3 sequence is CSGGTSETGELFF. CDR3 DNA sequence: TGCAGTGGAGGGACTAGCGAGACCGGGGAGCTGTTTTTT.

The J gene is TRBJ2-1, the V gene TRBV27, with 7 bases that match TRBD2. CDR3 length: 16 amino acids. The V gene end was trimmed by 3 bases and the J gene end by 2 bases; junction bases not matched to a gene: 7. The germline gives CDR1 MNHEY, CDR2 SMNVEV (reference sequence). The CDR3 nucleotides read TGTGCCAGCAGTTTGGGGAGCGGGACCGCCTACAATGAGCAGTTCTTC. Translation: CASSLGSGTAYNEQFF.

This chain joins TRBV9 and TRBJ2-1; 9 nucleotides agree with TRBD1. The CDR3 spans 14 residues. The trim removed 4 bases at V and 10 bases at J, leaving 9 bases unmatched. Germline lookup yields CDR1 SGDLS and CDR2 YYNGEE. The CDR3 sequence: CASSLRTGVYEQFF. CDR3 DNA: TGTGCCAGCAGCCTCCGGACAGGGGTTTACGAGCAGTTCTTC.

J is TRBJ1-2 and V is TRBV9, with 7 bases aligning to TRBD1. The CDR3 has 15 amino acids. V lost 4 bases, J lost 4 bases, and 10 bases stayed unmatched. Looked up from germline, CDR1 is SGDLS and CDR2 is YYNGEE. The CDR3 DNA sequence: TGTGCCAGCAGCCCCACCCGACAGGGAACCTATGGCTACACCTTC. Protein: CASSPTRQGTYGYTF. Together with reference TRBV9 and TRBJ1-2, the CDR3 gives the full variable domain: DSGVTQTPKHLITATGQRVTLRCSPRSGDLSVYWYQQSLDQGLQFLIQYYNGEERAKGNILERFSAQQFPDLHSELNLSSLELGDSALYFCASSPTRQGTYGYTFGSGTRLTVV.

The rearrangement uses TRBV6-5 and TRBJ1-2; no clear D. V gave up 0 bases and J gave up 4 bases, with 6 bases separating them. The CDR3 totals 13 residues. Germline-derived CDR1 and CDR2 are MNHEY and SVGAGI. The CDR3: CASSYSDGYGYTF. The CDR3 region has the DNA TGTGCCAGCAGTTACTCGGACGGCTATGGCTACACCTTC.

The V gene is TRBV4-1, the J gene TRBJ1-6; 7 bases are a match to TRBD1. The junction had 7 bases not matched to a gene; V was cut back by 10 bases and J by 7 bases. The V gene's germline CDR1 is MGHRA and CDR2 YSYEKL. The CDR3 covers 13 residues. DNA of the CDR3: TGCGCCACTACGGGACAGACAAATTCACCCCTCCACTTT. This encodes CATTGQTNSPLHF.

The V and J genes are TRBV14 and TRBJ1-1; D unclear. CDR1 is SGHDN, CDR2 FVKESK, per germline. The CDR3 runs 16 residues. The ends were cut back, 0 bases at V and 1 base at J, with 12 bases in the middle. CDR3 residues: CASSQEIGQTNTEAFF. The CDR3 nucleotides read TGTGCCAGCAGCCAAGAAATCGGCCAGACGAACACTGAAGCTTTCTTT.

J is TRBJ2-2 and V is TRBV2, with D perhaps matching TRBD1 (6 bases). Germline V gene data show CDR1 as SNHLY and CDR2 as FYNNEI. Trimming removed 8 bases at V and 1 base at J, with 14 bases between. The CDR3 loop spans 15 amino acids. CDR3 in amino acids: CASHFRGENTGELFF. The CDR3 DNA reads TGTGCCAGCCACTTCAGGGGCGAGAACACCGGGGAGCTGTTTTTT.

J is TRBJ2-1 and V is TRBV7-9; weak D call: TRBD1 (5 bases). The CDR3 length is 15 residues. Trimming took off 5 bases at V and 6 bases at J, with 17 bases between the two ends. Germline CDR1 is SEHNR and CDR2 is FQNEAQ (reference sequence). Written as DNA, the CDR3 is TGTGCCAGCAGCGTAGGGGAAGAAGGGATCAATGAGCAGTTCTTC. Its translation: CASSVGEEGINEQFF.

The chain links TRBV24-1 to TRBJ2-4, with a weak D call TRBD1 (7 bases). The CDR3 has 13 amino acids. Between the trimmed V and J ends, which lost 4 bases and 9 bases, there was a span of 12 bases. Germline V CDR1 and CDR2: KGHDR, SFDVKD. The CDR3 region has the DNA TGTGCCACCAGTGAAGCAGGGGGGAGCATTCAGTACTTC. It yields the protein CATSEAGGSIQYF.

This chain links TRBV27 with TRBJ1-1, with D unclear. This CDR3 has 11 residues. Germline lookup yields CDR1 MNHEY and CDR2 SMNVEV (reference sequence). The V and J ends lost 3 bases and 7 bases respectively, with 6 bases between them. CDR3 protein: CASSFGVEAFF. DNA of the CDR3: TGTGCCAGCAGTTTCGGGGTTGAAGCTTTCTTT.

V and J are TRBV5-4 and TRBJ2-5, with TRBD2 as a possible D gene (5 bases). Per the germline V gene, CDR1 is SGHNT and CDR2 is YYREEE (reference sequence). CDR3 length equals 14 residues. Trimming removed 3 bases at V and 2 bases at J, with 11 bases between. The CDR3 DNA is TGTGCCAGCAGCTCCGGAGGCTATCAAGAGACCCAGTACTTC. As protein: CASSSGGYQETQYF.

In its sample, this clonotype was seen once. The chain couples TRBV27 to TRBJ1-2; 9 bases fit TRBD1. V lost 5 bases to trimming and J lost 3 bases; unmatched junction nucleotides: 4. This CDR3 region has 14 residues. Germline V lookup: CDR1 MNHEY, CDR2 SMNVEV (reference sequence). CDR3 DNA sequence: TGTGCCAGCAGTGAGACAGGGGGGGACTATGGCTACACCTTC. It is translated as CASSETGGDYGYTF.

CDR3: CASSFRTDYTEAFF. CDR3 DNA: TGTGCCAGCAGCTTTAGGACAGATTACACTGAAGCTTTCTTT. The chain couples TRBV13 to TRBJ1-1; D perhaps matches TRBD1 (6 bases). This CDR3 comprises 14 residues. Germline V lookup: CDR1 PRHDT, CDR2 FYEKMQ (reference sequence). V was trimmed by 3 bases and J by 3 bases, leaving 11 bases between them.

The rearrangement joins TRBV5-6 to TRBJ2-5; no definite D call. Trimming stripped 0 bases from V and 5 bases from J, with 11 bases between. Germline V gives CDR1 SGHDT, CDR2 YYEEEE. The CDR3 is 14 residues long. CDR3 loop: CASSLGVAEETQYF. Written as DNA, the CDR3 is TGTGCCAGCAGCTTGGGTGTAGCCGAGGAGACCCAGTACTTC.

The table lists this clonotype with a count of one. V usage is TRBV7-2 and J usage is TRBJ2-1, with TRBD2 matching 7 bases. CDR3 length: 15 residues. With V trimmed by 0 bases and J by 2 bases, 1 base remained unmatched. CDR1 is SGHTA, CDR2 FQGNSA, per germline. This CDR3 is CASSLASGAYNEQFF. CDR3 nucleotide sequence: TGTGCCAGCAGCTTAGCGAGCGGGGCCTACAATGAGCAGTTCTTC.

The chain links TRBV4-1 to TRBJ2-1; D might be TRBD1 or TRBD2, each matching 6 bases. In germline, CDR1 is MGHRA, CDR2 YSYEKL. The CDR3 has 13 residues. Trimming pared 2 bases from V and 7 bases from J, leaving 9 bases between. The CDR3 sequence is CASSQRGENEQFF. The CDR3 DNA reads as TGCGCCAGCAGCCAAAGGGGGGAAAATGAGCAGTTCTTC.

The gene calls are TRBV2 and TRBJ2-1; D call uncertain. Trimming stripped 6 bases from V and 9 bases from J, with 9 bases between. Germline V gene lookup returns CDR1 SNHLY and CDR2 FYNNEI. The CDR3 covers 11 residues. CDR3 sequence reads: CASSPGFEQFF. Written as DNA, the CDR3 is TGTGCCAGCAGCCCTGGTTTTGAGCAGTTCTTC.